This T cell receptor beta chain was sequenced during a study of OX40 agonist ivuxolimab in advanced cancers. Points from the study as a whole: In general, CD8+ T cells held more expanded clones than CD4+ did, on average.

Remarks on this clone: What it binds is unknown.

The repertoire was sequenced with immunoSEQ multiplex PCR; TCRdb's copy has only in-frame clones and lacks some. The table records 59,000 or so clones, about nine tenths of them present only once. The starting material was CD4+ or CD8+ T cells sorted from blood, obtained in a trial of the OX40 agonist ivuxolimab. The origin of this receptor is an adult with an advanced solid tumor such as melanoma, head and neck, liver or kidney cancer.

The CDR3: CASSSGGIGINEQFF. The CDR3 DNA sequence: TGTGCCAGCAGCTCGGGAGGGATAGGGATCAATGAGCAGTTCTTC. The chain has TRBV5-4 and TRBJ2-1; 8 bases agree with TRBD2. Germline CDR1 SGHNT, CDR2 YYREEE (reference sequence). This CDR3 has 15 residues. The ends lost 3 bases at V and 6 bases at J; junction bases unmatched: 8.